This T cell receptor beta chain derives from a study of blood T cell repertoires in COVID-19. Study background: Nucleic acid was either cDNA or gDNA, and it came from T cells, B-cell-depleted T cells, or PBMCs.

Germline-derived CDR1 and CDR2 are SGHAT and FQDESV (reference sequence). Trimming removed 5 bases from V and 8 bases from J; junction bases left unmatched: 7. The CDR3 spans 13 residues. Produced via immunoSEQ multiplex PCR; TCRdb's table is partial and in-frame only. The sample contains under 250,000 clones, roughly 85% of which appear only once. Participants were aged about 18 to 100 years from about 25 US areas. Material: PBMCs or T cells enriched from blood (not recorded which). The source is a woman aged 45-65 years with acute COVID-19. V and J are TRBV11-1 and TRBJ1-2; 8 bases align to TRBD1. The DNA of the CDR3 is TGTGCCAGCAGCCAGGACAGGGTAGGCGGCTACACCTTC. This codes for CASSQDRVGGYTF.